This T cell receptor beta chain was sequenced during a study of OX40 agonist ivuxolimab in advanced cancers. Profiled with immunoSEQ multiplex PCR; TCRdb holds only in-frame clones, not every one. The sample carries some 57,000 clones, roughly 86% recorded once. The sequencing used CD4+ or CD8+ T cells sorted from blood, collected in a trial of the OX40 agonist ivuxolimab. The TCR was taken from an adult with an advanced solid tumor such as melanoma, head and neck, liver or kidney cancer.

DNA for the CDR3: TGTGCCAGCAGCTTAGGACAGGGGGCGCTGGGAAACACCATATATTTT. This gives the protein CASSLGQGALGNTIYF. This rearrangement joins TRBV7-2 to TRBJ1-3; 10 positions agree with TRBD1. CDR1 and CDR2 from the germline V gene are SGHTA and FQGNSA. The CDR3 contains 16 residues. Trimming took 1 base from V and 4 from J; bases not matched to a gene: 4.